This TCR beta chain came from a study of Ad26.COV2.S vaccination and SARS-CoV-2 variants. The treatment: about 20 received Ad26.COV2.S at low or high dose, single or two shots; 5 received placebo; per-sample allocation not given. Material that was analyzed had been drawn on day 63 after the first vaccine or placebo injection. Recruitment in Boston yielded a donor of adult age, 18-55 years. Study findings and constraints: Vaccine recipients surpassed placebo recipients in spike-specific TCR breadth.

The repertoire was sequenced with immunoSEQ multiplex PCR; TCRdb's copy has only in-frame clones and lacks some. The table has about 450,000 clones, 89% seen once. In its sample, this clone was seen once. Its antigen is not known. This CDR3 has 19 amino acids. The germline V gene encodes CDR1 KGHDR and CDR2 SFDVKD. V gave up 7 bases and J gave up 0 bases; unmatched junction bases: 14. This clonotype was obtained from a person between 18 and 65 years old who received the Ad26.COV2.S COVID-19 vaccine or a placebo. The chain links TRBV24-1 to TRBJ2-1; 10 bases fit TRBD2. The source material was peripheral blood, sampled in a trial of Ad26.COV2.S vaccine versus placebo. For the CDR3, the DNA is TGTGCCACCAGCGCCCGACTAGCGGGCCCGGTTAGCTCCTACAATGAGCAGTTCTTC. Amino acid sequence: CATSARLAGPVSSYNEQFF.